The clone carrying this TCR beta chain has at least ten counts. Its antigen is not known. Blood was collected once per donor into heparin, averaging about 116 mL. Since all of the isolated RNA was reverse transcribed, expressed TCRB transcripts were what got sequenced. Approximately 3.4 million reads, on average, came from each naive, central memory and regulatory T cell sample. This table comes from immunoSEQ multiplex PCR, and its TCRdb copy is limited to in-frame clones, with some not included. The sample holds about 150,000 clones, roughly an eighth seen once. The data derive from a study of beta chain features in type 1 diabetes. Points from the study as a whole: The question of HLA type influencing TCRB rearrangement was one that remained unresolved here. In comparison with healthy donors, patients had naive, central memory and Treg TCRB repertoires that appeared more similar. Among patients with Type 1 diabetes, TCRB CDR3s were moderately but significantly shorter in every one of the four CD4+ subsets.

The V gene's germline CDR1 is MGHRA and CDR2 YSYEKL. Deletions cut 1 base from V and 5 bases from J, with 17 bases between. CDR3 length: 16 residues. This clonotype was sampled from a young man with type 1 diabetes. The chain joins TRBV4-1 to TRBJ2-5; D perhaps matches TRBD2 (6 bases). The source material was central memory CD4+ T cells from blood. The chain's CDR3 is CASSQGLGLLQETQYF. In DNA form, the CDR3 reads TGCGCCAGCAGCCAAGGCTTGGGACTCCTACAGGAGACCCAGTACTTC.